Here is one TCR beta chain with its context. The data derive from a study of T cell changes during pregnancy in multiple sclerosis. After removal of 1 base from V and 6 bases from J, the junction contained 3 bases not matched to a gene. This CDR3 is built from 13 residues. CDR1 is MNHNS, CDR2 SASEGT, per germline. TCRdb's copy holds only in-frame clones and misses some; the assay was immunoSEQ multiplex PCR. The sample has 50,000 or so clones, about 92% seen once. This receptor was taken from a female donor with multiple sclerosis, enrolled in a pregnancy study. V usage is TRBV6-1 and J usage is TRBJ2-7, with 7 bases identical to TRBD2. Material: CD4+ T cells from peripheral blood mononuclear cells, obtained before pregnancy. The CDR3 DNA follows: TGTGCCAGCAGTGAAGGCGGGAGCGTCGAGCAGTACTTC. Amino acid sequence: CASSEGGSVEQYF.